This TCR beta chain originates from a study of blood T cells in healthy people across ages. The people who gave samples were healthy Caucasians from Russia, aged about 6 to 95. This CDR3 has 13 amino acids. Deletions cut 4 bases from V and 7 bases from J, with 11 bases between. Germline assignment: CDR1 SGHTA and CDR2 FQGNSA. This clonotype came up a few times. Together with a sample-barcoded 5' primer, a J-beta primer mix was included in a second PCR lasting roughly 6 to 12 cycles. One entry per CDR3 protein results from TCRdb running MiXCR on the 5' RACE reads. Among about 930,000 distinct CDR3 sequences listed, almost 30% were seen once. These data also featured in a second study, about T cells of mothers and their children.

Material for sequencing was blood. The gene calls are TRBV7-2 and TRBJ1-5; D gene unclear. This clonotype was obtained from a woman aged 40 to 55 in good health. This CDR3 is CASSYDPGQPQHF. CDR3 nucleotides: TGTGCCAGCAGCTACGACCCGGGGCAGCCCCAGCATTTT.